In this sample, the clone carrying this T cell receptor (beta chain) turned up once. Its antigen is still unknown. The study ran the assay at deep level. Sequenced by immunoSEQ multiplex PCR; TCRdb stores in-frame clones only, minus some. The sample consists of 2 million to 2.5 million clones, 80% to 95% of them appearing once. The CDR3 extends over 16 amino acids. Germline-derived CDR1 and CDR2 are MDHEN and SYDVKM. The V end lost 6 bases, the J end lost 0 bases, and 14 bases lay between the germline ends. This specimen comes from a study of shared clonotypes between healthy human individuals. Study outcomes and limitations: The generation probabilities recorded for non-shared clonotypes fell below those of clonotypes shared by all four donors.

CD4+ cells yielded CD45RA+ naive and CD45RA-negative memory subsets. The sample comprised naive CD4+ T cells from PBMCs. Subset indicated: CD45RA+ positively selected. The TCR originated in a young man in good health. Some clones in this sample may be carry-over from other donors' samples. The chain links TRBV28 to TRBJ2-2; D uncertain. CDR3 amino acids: CASRLSRTANTGELFF. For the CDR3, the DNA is TGTGCCAGCAGACTTTCCAGGACGGCGAACACCGGGGAGCTGTTTTTT. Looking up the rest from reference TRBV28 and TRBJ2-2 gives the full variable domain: DVKVTQSSRYLVKRTGEKVFLECVQDMDHENMFWYRQDPGLGLRLIYFSYDVKMKEKGDIPEGYSVSREKKERFSLILESASTNQTSMYLCASRLSRTANTGELFFGEGSRLTVL.